One and the same sample provided the 14 T cell receptor beta chains below, sequenced in a study of regulatory T cells in long-lasting Graves disease. Library construction for TCR beta used iRepertoire HTBI primers and Arm-PCR of CDR3 regions. A single record per CDR3 protein comes from TCRdb applying MiXCR to the multiplex PCR reads. This sample has 400,000 to 500,000 distinct CDR3 sequences; around 15% occur once, and the top ten carry approximately 15%. Time point: newly diagnosed GD, antithyroid drugs for less than 3 months. PBMC RNA was the source of the TCR library. These data are also associated with another study on T cells in Graves' hyperthyroidism and ophthalmopathy.

The specimen was peripheral blood mononuclear cells (PBMCs), collected at new diagnosis, from a patient treated with antithyroid drugs. These receptors all come from a woman between 45 and 65 years old with Graves disease.

This clonotype was observed at least ten times. The chain combines TRBV12-3 or TRBV12-4 with TRBJ1-1; D not resolved. The CDR3 sequence is 15 residues long. Trimming pared 3 bases from V and 3 bases from J, leaving 14 bases between. This CDR3 reads CASSFVRAQDTEAFF. The CDR3, as DNA: TGTGCCAGCAGTTTTGTAAGGGCTCAGGACACTGAAGCTTTCTTT.

In this sample, this clonotype turned up many times. The chain links TRBV12-3 or TRBV12-4 to TRBJ2-7, with D uncertain. Trimming removed 1 base from V and 2 bases from J, with 6 bases in between. The CDR3 is 13 residues long. The CDR3 region has the DNA TGTGCCAGCAGTTTAGGGGCCCCCTACGAGCAGTACTTC. As protein: CASSLGAPYEQYF.

The CDR3 DNA sequence: TGCAGCGTCAGGGGACTGGACAGTCCGGAGCGGGAACTGTTTTTT. It is translated as CSVRGLDSPERELFF. The V gene is TRBV29-1, the J gene TRBJ1-4, with D possibly TRBD1 on 6 matching bases. Germline V gene lookup returns CDR1 SQVTM and CDR2 ANQGSEA. Trimming took 6 bases from V and 12 from J, leaving 26 bases between them. The CDR3 is 15 amino acids.

Concerning this clonotype itself: A much larger clone is a single base away; this may be a read error. The chain couples TRBV11-2 to TRBJ2-1; either TRBD1 or TRBD2 may supply D (6 bases each). Germline lookup yields CDR1 SGHAT and CDR2 FQNNGV. The CDR3 is made up of 14 amino acids. V was clipped by 11 bases and J by 12 bases, with 26 bases between them. The CDR3 DNA reads as TGTGCCTCCGTGGGGGCAGGGAGGCGTGGTGGGCAGTTCTTC. It encodes CASVGAGRRGGQFF. Supplemented by reference TRBV11-2 and TRBJ2-1, the full variable domain reads EAGVAQSPRYKIIEKRQSVAFWCNPISGHATLYWYQQILGQGPKLLIQFQNNGVVDDSQLPKDRFSAERLKGVDSTLKIQPAKLEDSAVYLCASVGAGRRGGQFFGPGTRLTVL.

This clonotype turned up a few times. V usage is TRBV7-2 and J usage is TRBJ1-5; D possibly corresponds to TRBD1 (5 bases). V lost 5 bases to trimming and J lost 1 base, with 12 bases between them. Germline-derived CDR1 and CDR2 are SGHTA and FQGNSA. The CDR3 is 15 amino acids. CDR3 in amino acids: CASSVGSGSNQPQHF. DNA of the CDR3: TGTGCCAGCAGCGTAGGTTCAGGGAGCAATCAGCCCCAGCATTTT.

This sequence joins TRBV10-3 and TRBJ1-4; unclear D gene. Germline V gene lookup returns CDR1 ENHRY and CDR2 SYGVKD. The V end was cut by 8 bases, the J end by 5 bases, with 12 bases between. The CDR3 has 13 residues. The DNA of the CDR3 is TGTGCCATCGGTCTCAGTCCAAATGAAAAACTGTTTTTT. This translates into CAIGLSPNEKLFF.

The sample holds many counts of this clonotype. The chain couples TRBV24-1 to TRBJ2-1; no reliable D call. With 9 bases removed from V and 2 bases from J, the gap between germline ends came to 4 bases. In germline, CDR1 is KGHDR, CDR2 SFDVKD. This CDR3 has 11 amino acids. Here the CDR3 DNA reads TGTGCCACCCAGACCTACAATGAGCAGTTCTTC. This encodes CATQTYNEQFF.

The chain carries TRBV7-6 and TRBJ2-5; TRBD2 matches 8 bases. Germline V CDR1 and CDR2: SGHVS, FNYEAQ. The CDR3 totals 15 residues. V lost 3 bases to trimming and J lost 8 bases; unmatched junction nucleotides: 11. CDR3 residues: CASSFGDSGAETQYF. CDR3 coding DNA: TGTGCCAGCAGCTTTGGTGATAGCGGGGCGGAAACCCAGTACTTC.

Concerning this clonotype: With a much larger clone just one base away, this may be a read error. The V gene is TRBV7-9, the J gene TRBJ2-1, with a weak D call TRBD2 (6 bases). The ends were cut back, 0 bases at V and 5 bases at J, with 17 bases in the middle. The germline CDR1 and CDR2 sequences are SEHNR and FQNEAQ (reference sequence). The CDR3 covers 17 residues. CDR3 region: CASSLAMQEGQDNEQFF. The CDR3, as DNA: TGTGCCAGCAGCTTAGCGATGCAGGAGGGCCAAGACAATGAGCAGTTCTTC.

Ten or more counts support this clonotype. The V call is TRBV7-9, the J call TRBJ2-5; possibly TRBD1 for D (7 bases). This CDR3 is 13 amino acids long. Between the trimmed V and J ends, which lost 5 bases and 5 bases, there was a span of 12 bases. Germline V lookup: CDR1 SEHNR, CDR2 FQNEAQ (reference sequence). The CDR3 coding sequence is TGTGCCAGCAGCACACAGGGGAGGGAGACCCAGTACTTC. Protein sequence: CASSTQGRETQYF.

This clonotype was detected only a few times. A much bigger clone sits one base away, suggesting this may be a read error. The chain has TRBV28 and TRBJ2-7; 7 positions agree with TRBD2. Germline CDR1 and CDR2: MDHEN and SYDVKM. The CDR3 is 17 amino acids. The CDR3 protein is CASSFGGGSLVAYGQYF. The DNA of the CDR3 is TGTGCCAGCAGTTTTGGCGGGGGAAGTCTAGTTGCCTACGGGCAGTACTTC.

The genes are TRBV5-6 and TRBJ1-3, with D uncertain. This CDR3 comprises 17 residues. V lost 0 bases and J 2 bases, leaving 15 bases between the germline ends. CDR1 is SGHDT, CDR2 YYEEEE, per germline. CDR3 nucleotide sequence: TGTGCCAGCAGCTTGGATTATGACCCAGTGGCTGGAAACACCATATATTTT. Its protein product is CASSLDYDPVAGNTIYF.

The V and J genes are TRBV5-1 and TRBJ2-2; possible D gene TRBD2, 5 bases. Looked up from germline, CDR1 is SGHRS and CDR2 is YFSETQ. The CDR3 is 17 residues long. V gave up 4 bases and J gave up 4 bases, with 20 bases separating them. This CDR3 reads CASSIPRFGEFTGELFF. The CDR3 coding sequence is TGCGCCAGCAGCATCCCCCGGTTCGGGGAGTTCACCGGGGAGCTGTTTTTT.

The chain carries TRBV5-1 and TRBJ2-2, with 13 bases lining up with TRBD2. The CDR3 extends over 16 amino acids. Looked up from germline, CDR1 is SGHRS and CDR2 is YFSETQ. Trimming at V came to 3 bases and at J to 4 bases, leaving 3 bases not matched to a gene. CDR3 sequence: CASSSWTSGGTGELFF. DNA for the CDR3: TGCGCCAGCAGCTCTTGGACTAGCGGGGGCACCGGGGAGCTGTTTTTT.